The clone carrying this T cell receptor beta chain was detected a few times. What it recognizes is unknown. One entry per CDR3 protein results from TCRdb running MiXCR on the 5' RACE reads. The sample holds about 540,000 distinct CDR3 sequences, more than 9.5% seen once. The data are from a study of CD8 T cells in ankylosing spondylitis. Study-wide results and limits: What seemed typical of ankylosing spondylitis blood was a TCR beta motif built from about 8 highly homologous variants.

Germline V lookup: CDR1 MGHRA, CDR2 YSYEKL. This CDR3 spans 14 amino acids. Between the trimmed V and J ends, which lost 0 bases and 0 bases, there was a span of 5 bases. This sequence was found in a male donor with ankylosing spondylitis. The chain couples TRBV4-1 to TRBJ2-5; D not certain. Material for sequencing was blood, either unsorted or a sorted T cell fraction (not recorded which). This CDR3 reads CASSQDRYQETQYF. CDR3 DNA sequence: TGCGCCAGCAGCCAAGATCGATACCAAGAGACCCAGTACTTC.